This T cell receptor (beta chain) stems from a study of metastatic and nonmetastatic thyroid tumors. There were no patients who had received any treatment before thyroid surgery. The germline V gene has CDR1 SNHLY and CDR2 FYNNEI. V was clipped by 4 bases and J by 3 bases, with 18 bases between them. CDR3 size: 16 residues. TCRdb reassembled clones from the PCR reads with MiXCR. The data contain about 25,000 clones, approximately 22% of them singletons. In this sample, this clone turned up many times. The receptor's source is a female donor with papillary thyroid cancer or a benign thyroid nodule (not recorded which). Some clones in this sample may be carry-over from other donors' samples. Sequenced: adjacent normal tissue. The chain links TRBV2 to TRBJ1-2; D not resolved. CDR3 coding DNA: TGTGCCAGCAGTGCTGAAGGAGGCATCTTCGACTATGGCTACACCTTC. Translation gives CASSAEGGIFDYGYTF.